This paragraph covers one T cell receptor beta chain sequence. This specimen comes from a study of shared clonotypes between healthy human individuals. V shed 5 bases and J 6 bases; nucleotides not matched to a gene: 6. Germline V gene sequence: CDR1 SEHNR, CDR2 FQNEAQ (reference sequence). The CDR3 runs to 14 residues. Some clones are missing from TCRdb's copy, which holds only in-frame ones; the method was immunoSEQ multiplex PCR. The sample yields some 1.5 million clones, roughly 96% seen once. The chain couples TRBV7-9 to TRBJ2-3; 9 bases match TRBD2. Sequencing was performed on naive CD4+ T cells sorted from blood. Subset of the sample: CD45RA+ positively selected. The source is a man aged 25 to 45 in good health. CDR3 sequence (DNA): TGTGCCAGCAGCATTAGCGGGAGTTGGGATACGCAGTATTTT. Translation: CASSISGSWDTQYF.